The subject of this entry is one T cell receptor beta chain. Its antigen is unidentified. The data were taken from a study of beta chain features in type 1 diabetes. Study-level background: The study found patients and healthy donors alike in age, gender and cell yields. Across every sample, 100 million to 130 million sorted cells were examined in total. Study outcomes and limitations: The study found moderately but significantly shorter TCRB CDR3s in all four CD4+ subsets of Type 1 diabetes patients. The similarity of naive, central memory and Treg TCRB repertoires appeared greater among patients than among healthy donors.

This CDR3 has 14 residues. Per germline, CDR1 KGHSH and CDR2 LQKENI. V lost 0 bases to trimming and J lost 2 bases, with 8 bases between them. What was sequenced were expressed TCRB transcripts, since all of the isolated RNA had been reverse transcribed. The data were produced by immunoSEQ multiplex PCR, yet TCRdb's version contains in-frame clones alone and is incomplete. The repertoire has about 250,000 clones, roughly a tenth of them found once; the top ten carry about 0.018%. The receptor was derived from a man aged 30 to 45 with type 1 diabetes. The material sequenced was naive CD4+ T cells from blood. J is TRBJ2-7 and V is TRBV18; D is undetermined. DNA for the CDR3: TGTGCCAGCTCACCACCTTCCCAGGCCTACGAGCAGTACTTC. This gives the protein CASSPPSQAYEQYF. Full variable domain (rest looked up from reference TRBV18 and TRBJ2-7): NAGVMQNPRHLVRRRGQEARLRCSPMKGHSHVYWYRQLPEEGLKFMVYLQKENIIDESGMPKERFSAEFPKEGPSILRIQQVVRGDSAAYFCASSPPSQAYEQYFGPGTRLTVT.